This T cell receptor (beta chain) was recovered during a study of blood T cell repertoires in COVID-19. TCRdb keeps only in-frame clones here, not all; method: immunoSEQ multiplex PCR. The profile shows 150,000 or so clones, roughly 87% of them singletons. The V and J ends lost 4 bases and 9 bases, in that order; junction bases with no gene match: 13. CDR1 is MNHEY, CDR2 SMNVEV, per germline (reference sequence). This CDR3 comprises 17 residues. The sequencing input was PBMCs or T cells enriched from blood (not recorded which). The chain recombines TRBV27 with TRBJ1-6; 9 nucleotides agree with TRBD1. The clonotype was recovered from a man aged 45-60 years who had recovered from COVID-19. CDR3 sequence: CASSYGTGYYSGSPLHF. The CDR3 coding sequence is TGTGCCAGCAGTTACGGGACAGGGTATTATTCGGGTTCACCCCTCCACTTT.